This TCR beta chain appears in the sequencing data of a study of blood T cell repertoires in COVID-19 (dated by TCRdb to 2018 to 2021). Study-level background: Collaborator samples came from the United States, Italy and Spain and covered acute and convalescent phases of COVID-19. The material from the prospective study consisted of cDNA or gDNA derived from T cells, B-cell-depleted T cells, or PBMCs. Subjects who had been exposed to COVID-19, were actively infected with it, or had recovered from it provided the deeply sampled blood TCRbeta repertoires that made up the dataset. The repertoires were made available in a free public database intended to serve as a resource for research on the immune response to SARS-CoV-2. Samples were obtained from the ongoing ImmuneRACE study (first 160 participants) and from 1,254 subjects provided by 6 global collaborators. Nearly every sample came with metadata listing a de-identified subject ID, COVID-19 status, age in years and sex. Where HLA class I and class II types were available, the types were taken from metadata supplied by the sample provider, not from assay-based typing. Beyond this particular receptor, the publication reports: The amount of clinical and demographic metadata varied by source and participant and was provided uncurated.

Here V drops 5 bases and J drops 5 bases, and the junction holds 3 bases not matched to any gene. Via the germline V gene, CDR1 is SNHLY and CDR2 FYNNEI. From the cysteine up to the phenylalanine, the CDR3 has a length of 13 residues. Here the CDR3 DNA is all that survives: 39 bases in frame from base 1. One collaborating source in Seattle enrolled patients while the patients were actively infected and followed the patients over time throughout the course of disease. Each collaborating institution followed its own protocols to collect whole blood in K2EDTA tubes. For TCRbeta analysis, collaborators shipped samples as frozen whole blood, isolated PBMCs, or DNA extracted from either of those sample types. TCRbeta CDR3 regions were amplified from genomic DNA using the immunoSEQ Assay, a bias-controlled multiplex PCR. Under the source paper's analysis protocol: The number of nucleated cells in each sample was estimated by amplification of reference gene primers within the assay. Sequence reads were collapsed and filtered to measure the absolute abundance of every unique TCRbeta CDR3 rearrangement. For each sample, productive Simpson clonality was calculated by taking the square root of Simpson's diversity index across productive rearrangements. The table was pulled from immuneACCESS by TCRdb, which kept in-frame rearrangements only. Such tables lose some clones; where checked, under half of the loss comes from unresolved V genes, and the rest has no known cause. The V and J calls and clone size come from that table; D and trimming were worked out from the DNA. The sample yields roughly 250,000 clones; 86% were counted once. In total, the top ten clones hold approximately 12% of the sample.

This clone appeared a single time. What antigen it recognizes has not been identified. Within one base of it there is no much larger clone, and no base qualities were kept. This chain joins TRBV2 to TRBJ2-5, with 9 junctional bases fitting TRBD1. This receptor was taken from a woman aged 25 to 39 with COVID-19, enrolled during active disease. Sequencing input: peripheral blood. CDR3 reads: CASSYGQGETQYF. At the DNA level, the sequence is TGTGCCAGCAGTTACGGACAGGGGGAGACCCAGTACTTC.